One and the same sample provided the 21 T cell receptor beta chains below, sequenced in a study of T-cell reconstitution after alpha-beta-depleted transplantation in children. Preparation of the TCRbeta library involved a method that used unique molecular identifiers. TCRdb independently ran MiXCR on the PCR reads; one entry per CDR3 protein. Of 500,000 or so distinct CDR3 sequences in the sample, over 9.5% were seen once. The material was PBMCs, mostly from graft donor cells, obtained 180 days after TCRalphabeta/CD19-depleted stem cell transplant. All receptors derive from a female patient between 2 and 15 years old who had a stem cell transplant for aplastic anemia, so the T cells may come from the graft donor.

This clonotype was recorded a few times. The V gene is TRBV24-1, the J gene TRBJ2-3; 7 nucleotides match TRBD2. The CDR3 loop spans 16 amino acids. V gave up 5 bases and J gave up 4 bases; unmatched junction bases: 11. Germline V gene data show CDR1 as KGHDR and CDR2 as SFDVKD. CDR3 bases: TGTGCCACCAGTGTGCGACTAGCCGGGAATTCAGATACGCAGTATTTT. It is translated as CATSVRLAGNSDTQYF.

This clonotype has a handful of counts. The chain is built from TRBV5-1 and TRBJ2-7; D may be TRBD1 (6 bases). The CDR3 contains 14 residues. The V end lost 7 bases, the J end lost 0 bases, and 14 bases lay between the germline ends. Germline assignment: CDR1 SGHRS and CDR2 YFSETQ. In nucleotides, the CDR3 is TGCGCCAGCCGCCGAACAGGGACCTCCTACGAGCAGTACTTC. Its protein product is CASRRTGTSYEQYF.

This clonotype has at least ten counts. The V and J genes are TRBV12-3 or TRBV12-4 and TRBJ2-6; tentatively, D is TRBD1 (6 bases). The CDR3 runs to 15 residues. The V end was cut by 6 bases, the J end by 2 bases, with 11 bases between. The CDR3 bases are TGTGCCAGCAGACCGGACAGAGCTGGGGCCAACGTCCTGACTTTC. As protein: CASRPDRAGANVLTF.

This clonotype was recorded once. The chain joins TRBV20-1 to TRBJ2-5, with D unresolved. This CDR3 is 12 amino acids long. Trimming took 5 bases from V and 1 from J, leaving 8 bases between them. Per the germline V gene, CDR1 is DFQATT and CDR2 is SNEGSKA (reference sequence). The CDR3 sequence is CSAQEFQETQYF. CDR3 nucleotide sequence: TGCAGTGCTCAGGAGTTCCAAGAGACCCAGTACTTC.

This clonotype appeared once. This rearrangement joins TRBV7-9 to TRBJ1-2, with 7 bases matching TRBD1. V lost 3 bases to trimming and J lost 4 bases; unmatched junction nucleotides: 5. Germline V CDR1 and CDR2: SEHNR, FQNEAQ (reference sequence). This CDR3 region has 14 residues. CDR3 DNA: TGTGCCAGCAGCTTGGGGGGACAGCTCTATGGCTACACCTTC. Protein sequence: CASSLGGQLYGYTF.

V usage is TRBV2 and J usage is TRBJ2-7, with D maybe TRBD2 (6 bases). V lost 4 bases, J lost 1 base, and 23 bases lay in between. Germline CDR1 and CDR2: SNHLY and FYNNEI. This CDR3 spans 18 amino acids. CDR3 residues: CASSVRDFFSERSYEQYF. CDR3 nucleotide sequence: TGTGCCAGCAGTGTACGGGACTTCTTCTCAGAGAGGTCCTACGAGCAGTACTTC.

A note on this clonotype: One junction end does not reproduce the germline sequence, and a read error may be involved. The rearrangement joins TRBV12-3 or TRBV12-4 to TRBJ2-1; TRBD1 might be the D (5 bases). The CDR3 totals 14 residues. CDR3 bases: TGTGCCAGCAGCGGGTGGACAACTTACACTGAGCAGTTCTTC. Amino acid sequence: CASSGWTTYTEQFF.

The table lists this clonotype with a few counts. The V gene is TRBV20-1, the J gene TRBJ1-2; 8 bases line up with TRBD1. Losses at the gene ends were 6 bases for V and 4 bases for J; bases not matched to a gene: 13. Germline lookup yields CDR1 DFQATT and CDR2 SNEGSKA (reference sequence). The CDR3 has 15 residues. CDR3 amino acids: CSAPGQGGDLYGYTF. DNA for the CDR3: TGCAGTGCCCCAGGACAGGGTGGGGACCTCTATGGCTACACCTTC.

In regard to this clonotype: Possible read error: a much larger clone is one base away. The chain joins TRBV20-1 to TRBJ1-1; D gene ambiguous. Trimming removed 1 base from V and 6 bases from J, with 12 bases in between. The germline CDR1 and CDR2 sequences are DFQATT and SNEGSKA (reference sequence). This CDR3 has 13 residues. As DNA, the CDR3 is TGCAGTGCTAGAGTCTACACGAGCGCTGAAGCTTTCTTT. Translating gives CSARVYTSAEAFF.

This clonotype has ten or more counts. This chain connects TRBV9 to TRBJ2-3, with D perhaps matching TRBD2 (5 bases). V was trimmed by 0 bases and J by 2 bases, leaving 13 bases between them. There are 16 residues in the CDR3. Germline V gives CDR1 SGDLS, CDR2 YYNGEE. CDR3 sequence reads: CASSVGSGDITDTQYF. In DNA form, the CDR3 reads TGTGCCAGCAGCGTAGGAAGCGGAGATATCACAGATACGCAGTATTTT.

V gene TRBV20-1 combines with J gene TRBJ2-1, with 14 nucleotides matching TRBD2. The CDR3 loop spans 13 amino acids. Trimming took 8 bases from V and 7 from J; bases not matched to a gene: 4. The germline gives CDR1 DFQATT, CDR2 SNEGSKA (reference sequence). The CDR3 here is CSSGTSGRNEQFF. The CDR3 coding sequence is TGCAGTTCCGGGACTAGCGGGAGAAATGAGCAGTTCTTC.

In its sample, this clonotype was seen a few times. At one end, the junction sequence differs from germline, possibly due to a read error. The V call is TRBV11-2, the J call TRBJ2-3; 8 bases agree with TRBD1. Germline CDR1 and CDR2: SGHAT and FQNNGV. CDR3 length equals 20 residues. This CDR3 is CASTLRGATGAGYSTDTQYF. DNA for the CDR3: TGTGCCAGCACCTTAAGGGGAGCGACAGGGGCTGGCTATAGCACAGATACGCAGTATTTT.

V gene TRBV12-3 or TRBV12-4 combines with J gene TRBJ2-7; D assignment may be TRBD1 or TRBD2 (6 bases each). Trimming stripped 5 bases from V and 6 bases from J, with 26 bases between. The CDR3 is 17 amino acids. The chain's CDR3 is CASSLPGSRGRRGEQYF. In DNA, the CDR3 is TGTGCCAGCAGTCTCCCAGGGTCCAGGGGACGGAGGGGCGAGCAGTACTTC.

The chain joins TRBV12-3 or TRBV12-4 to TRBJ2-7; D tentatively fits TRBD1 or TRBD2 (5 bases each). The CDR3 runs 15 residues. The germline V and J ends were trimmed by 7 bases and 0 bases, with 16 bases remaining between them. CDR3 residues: CASTGGWGSSYEQYF. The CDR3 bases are TGTGCCAGCACCGGTGGCTGGGGGAGCTCCTACGAGCAGTACTTC.

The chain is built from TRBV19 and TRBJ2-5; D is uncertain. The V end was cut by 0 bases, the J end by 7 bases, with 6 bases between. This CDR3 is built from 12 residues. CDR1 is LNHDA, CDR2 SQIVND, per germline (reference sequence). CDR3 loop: CASSIDYGTQYF. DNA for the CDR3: TGTGCCAGTAGTATAGATTATGGGACCCAGTACTTC.

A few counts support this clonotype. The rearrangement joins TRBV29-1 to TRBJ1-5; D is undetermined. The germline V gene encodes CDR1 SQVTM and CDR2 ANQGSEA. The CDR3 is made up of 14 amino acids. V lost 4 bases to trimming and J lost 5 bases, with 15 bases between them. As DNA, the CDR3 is TGCAGCGTTGCCAATGAAGGGTTAGATCAGCCCCAGCATTTT. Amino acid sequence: CSVANEGLDQPQHF.

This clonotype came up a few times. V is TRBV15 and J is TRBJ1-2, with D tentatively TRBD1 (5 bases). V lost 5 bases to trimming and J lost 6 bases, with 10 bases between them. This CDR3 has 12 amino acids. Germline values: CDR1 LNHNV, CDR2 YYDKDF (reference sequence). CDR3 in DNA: TGTGCCACCAGCGGCCCGGGGGATGGCTACACCTTC. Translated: CATSGPGDGYTF.

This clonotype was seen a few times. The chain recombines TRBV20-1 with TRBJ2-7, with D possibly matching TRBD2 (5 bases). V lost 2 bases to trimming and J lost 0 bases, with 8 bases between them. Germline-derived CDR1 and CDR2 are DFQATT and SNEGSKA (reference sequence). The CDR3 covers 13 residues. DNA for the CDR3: TGCAGTGCTAGAAGCGGAAGCTCCTACGAGCAGTACTTC. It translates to CSARSGSSYEQYF.

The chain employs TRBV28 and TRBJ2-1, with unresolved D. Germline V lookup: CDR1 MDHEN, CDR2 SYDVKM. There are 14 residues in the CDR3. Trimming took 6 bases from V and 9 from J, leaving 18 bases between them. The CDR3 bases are TGTGCCAGCAGCCAAGCCCGCAGAGGCTGTGAGCAGTTCTTC. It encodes CASSQARRGCEQFF.

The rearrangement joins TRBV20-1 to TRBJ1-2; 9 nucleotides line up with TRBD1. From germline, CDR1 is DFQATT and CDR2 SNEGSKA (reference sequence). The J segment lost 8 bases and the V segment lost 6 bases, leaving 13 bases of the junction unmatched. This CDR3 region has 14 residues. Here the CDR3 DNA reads TGCAGTGCCCGAAGGGTACAGGGGGCGGAGGGCTACACCTTC. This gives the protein CSARRVQGAEGYTF.

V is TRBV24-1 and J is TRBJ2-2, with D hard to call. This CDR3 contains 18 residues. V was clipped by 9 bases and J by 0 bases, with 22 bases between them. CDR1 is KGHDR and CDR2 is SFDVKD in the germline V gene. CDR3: CATAKSGGWTANTGELFF. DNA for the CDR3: TGTGCCACCGCCAAATCTGGTGGATGGACGGCGAACACCGGGGAGCTGTTTTTT.